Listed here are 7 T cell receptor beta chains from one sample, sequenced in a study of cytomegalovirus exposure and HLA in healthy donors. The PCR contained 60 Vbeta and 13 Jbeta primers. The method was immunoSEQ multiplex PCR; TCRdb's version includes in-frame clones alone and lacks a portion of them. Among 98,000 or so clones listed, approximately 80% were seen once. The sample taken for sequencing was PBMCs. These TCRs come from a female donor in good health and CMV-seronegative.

CDR3 loop: CASNQIGTGGFYNEQFF. As DNA, the CDR3 is TGTGCCAGCAACCAGATCGGGACAGGGGGTTTCTACAATGAGCAGTTCTTC. J is TRBJ2-1 and V is TRBV7-9; 11 nucleotides align to TRBD1. J gave up 3 bases and V 7 bases, and 11 bases lay outside the gene matches. Germline V lookup: CDR1 SEHNR, CDR2 FQNEAQ (reference sequence). The CDR3 extends over 17 amino acids.

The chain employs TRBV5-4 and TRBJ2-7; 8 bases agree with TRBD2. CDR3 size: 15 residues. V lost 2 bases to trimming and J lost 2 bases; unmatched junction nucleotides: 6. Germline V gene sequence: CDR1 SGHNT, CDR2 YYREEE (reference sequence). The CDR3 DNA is TGTGCCAGCAGCTTAGGAAATAGCGGGGCCTACGAGCAGTACTTC. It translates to CASSLGNSGAYEQYF. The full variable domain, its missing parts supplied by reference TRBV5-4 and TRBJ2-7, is ETGVTQSPTHLIKTRGQQVTLRCSSQSGHNTVSWYQQALGQGPQFIFQYYREEENGRGNFPPRFSGLQFPNYSSELNVNALELDDSALYLCASSLGNSGAYEQYFGPGTRLTVT.

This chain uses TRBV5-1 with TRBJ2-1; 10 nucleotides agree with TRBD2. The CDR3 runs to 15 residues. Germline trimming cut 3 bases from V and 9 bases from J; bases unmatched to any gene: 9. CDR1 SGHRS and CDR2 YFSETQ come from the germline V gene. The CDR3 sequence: CASSSAGTSVGEQFF. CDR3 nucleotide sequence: TGCGCCAGCAGCTCGGCCGGGACTAGCGTTGGTGAGCAGTTCTTC.

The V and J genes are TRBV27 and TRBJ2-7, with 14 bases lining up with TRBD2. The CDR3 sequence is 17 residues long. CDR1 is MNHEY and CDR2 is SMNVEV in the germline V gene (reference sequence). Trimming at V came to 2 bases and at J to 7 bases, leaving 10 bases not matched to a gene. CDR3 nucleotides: TGTGCCAGCAGTTTAATTGCTGGGACTAGCGGGAGCGGTGAGCAGTACTTC. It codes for CASSLIAGTSGSGEQYF.

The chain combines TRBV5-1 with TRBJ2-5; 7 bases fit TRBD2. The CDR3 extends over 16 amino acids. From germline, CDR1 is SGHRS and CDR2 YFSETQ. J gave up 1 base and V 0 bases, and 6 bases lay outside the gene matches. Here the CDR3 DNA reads TGCGCCAGCAGCTTGGGAGCGGGACGGATCCAAGAGACCCAGTACTTC. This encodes CASSLGAGRIQETQYF. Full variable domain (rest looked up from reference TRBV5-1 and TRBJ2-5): KAGVTQTPRYLIKTRGQQVTLSCSPISGHRSVSWYQQTPGQGLQFLFEYFSETQRNKGNFPGRFSGRQFSNSRSEMNVSTLELGDSALYLCASSLGAGRIQETQYFGPGTRLLVL.

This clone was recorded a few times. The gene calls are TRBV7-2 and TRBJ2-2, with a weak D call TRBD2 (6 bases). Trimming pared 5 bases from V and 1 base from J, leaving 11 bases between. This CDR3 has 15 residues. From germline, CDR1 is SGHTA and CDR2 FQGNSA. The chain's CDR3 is CASSRGTLNTGELFF. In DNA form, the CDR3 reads TGTGCCAGCAGCCGCGGGACTCTGAACACCGGGGAGCTGTTTTTT.

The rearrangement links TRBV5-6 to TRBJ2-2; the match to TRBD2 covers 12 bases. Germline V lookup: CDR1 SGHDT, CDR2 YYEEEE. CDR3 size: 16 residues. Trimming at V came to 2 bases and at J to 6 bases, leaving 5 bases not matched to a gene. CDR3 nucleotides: TGTGCCAGCAGCTTCCGGACTAGCGGGAAGGCCGGGGAGCTGTTTTTT. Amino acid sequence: CASSFRTSGKAGELFF.